The 10 T cell receptor beta chains listed next were all sequenced from one sample in a study of T cell responses to AZD1222 COVID-19 vaccine. Produced via immunoSEQ multiplex PCR; TCRdb's table is partial and in-frame only. The sample has around 110,000 clones, around 88% seen once. Sequencing was performed on peripheral blood, taken on day 0 of AZD1222 vaccination. The receptors come from an adult in good health.

The chain employs TRBV5-1 and TRBJ2-1; a possible D gene is TRBD2 (6 bases). Germline assignment: CDR1 SGHRS and CDR2 YFSETQ. This CDR3 has 15 residues. V lost 0 bases to trimming and J lost 6 bases, with 13 bases between them. The CDR3 protein is CASSLARGRINEQFF. The DNA for the CDR3 is TGCGCCAGCAGCTTGGCTCGGGGGAGGATCAATGAGCAGTTCTTC.

J is TRBJ2-7 and V is TRBV7-3, with TRBD1 matching over 7 bases. The CDR3 loop spans 14 amino acids. V gave up 5 bases and J gave up 7 bases; unmatched junction bases: 11. Looked up from germline, CDR1 is SGHTA and CDR2 is FQGTGA. The CDR3 is CASSLDDRVGEQYF. In DNA, the CDR3 is TGTGCCAGCAGCCTAGACGACAGGGTCGGAGAGCAGTACTTC.

This chain connects TRBV7-6 to TRBJ2-2; no reliable D call. CDR3 length equals 14 residues. The germline CDR1 and CDR2 sequences are SGHVS and FNYEAQ. V was pared by 3 bases and J by 3 bases, with 8 bases between. CDR3 sequence reads: CASSLEGHTGELFF. As DNA, the CDR3 is TGTGCCAGCAGCTTGGAAGGCCACACCGGGGAGCTGTTTTTT.

This rearrangement joins TRBV20-1 to TRBJ2-2; D is ambiguous. Germline CDR1 is DFQATT and CDR2 is SNEGSKA (reference sequence). V lost 5 bases to trimming and J lost 5 bases, with 6 bases between them. This CDR3 is built from 11 residues. CDR3 nucleotides: TGCAGTGCTTTCGAGACCGGGGAGCTGTTTTTT. It translates to CSAFETGELFF.

This chain uses TRBV5-5 with TRBJ2-7; 7 positions match TRBD2. CDR3 length equals 12 residues. CDR1 is SGHKS, CDR2 YYEKEE, per germline (reference sequence). V was clipped by 4 bases and J by 4 bases; unmatched bases: 2. CDR3: CASSPGGYEQYF. The CDR3, as DNA: TGTGCCAGCAGCCCCGGGGGGTACGAGCAGTACTTC.

J is TRBJ2-4 and V is TRBV2, with TRBD1 matching over 10 bases. Trimming cost V 6 bases and J 11 bases; bases outside gene matches: 16. Germline assignment: CDR1 SNHLY and CDR2 FYNNEI. This CDR3 has 16 residues. The CDR3 nucleotides are TGTGCCAGCAGCGTCCGACAGGGGGCGCTAACAATGGTTCAGTACTTC. Its translation: CASSVRQGALTMVQYF.

This clone has a single count. This chain uses TRBV7-2 with TRBJ1-1, with unresolved D. V lost 6 bases to trimming and J lost 1 base, with 6 bases between them. Germline V lookup: CDR1 SGHTA, CDR2 FQGNSA. The length of the CDR3 is 12 residues. CDR3 bases: TGTGCCAGCAGTATACAGAACACTGAAGCTTTCTTT. This sequence encodes CASSIQNTEAFF.

The chain recombines TRBV6-5 with TRBJ1-4, with D possibly being TRBD1 (5 bases). V lost 7 bases to trimming and J lost 4 bases, with 10 bases between them. The germline V gene encodes CDR1 MNHEY and CDR2 SVGAGI. The CDR3 extends over 13 amino acids. The CDR3 protein is CASTRGSNEKLFF. CDR3 DNA sequence: TGTGCCAGCACCCGGGGGAGTAATGAAAAACTGTTTTTT.

This chain joins TRBV28 and TRBJ1-3; D is unclear. The CDR3 loop spans 15 amino acids. Per germline, CDR1 MDHEN and CDR2 SYDVKM. V gave up 6 bases and J gave up 0 bases, with 12 bases separating them. CDR3 sequence reads: CASRRSTFSGNTIYF. CDR3 DNA: TGTGCCAGCAGGAGAAGCACTTTCTCTGGAAACACCATATATTTT.

The CDR3 sequence is CASSFGQGNTGELFF. In DNA form, the CDR3 reads TGTGCCAGCAGCTTCGGACAGGGTAACACCGGGGAGCTGTTTTTT. The V and J genes are TRBV5-4 and TRBJ2-2, with TRBD1 matching 8 bases. Germline CDR1 reads SGHNT; CDR2 reads YYREEE (reference sequence). The J segment lost 2 bases and the V segment lost 2 bases, leaving 2 bases of the junction unmatched. The CDR3 runs 15 residues.